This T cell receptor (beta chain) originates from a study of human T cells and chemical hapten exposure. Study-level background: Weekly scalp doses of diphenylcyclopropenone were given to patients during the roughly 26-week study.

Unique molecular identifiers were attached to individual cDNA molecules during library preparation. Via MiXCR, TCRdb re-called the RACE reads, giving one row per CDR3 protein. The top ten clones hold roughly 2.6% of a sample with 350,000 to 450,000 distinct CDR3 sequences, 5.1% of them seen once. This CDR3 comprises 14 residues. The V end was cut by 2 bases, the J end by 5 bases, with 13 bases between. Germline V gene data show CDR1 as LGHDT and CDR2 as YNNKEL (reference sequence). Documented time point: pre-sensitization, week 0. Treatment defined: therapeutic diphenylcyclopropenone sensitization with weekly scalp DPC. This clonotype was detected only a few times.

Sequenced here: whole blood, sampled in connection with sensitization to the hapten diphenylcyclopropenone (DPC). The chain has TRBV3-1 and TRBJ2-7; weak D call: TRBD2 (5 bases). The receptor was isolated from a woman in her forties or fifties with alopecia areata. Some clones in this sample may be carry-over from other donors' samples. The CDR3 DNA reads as TGTGCCAGCAGCCAATTGTCGTACGGGGACGAGCAGTACTTC. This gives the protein CASSQLSYGDEQYF.